The text below deals with one T cell receptor beta chain. No antigen is known for it. CDR1 is LGHNA and CDR2 is YSLEER in the germline V gene. Trimming removed 5 bases from V and 4 bases from J; junction bases left unmatched: 6. The CDR3 totals 15 residues. This specimen belongs to a study of T-cell memory formation after mild COVID-19. Findings and caveats of the study: The study found balanced CD4/CD8 in clones contracting day 15 to 85 and a CD4+ lean in later expanders. In pre-infection memory, a portion of responding clones appeared, which suggested that cross-reactive memory joined.

Amplification by 5'RACE using constant-segment primers produced TCR alpha and TCR beta cDNA libraries that carried sample barcodes and UMIs. TCRdb passed the 5' RACE reads through MiXCR, listing each CDR3 protein once. Among about 290,000 distinct CDR3 sequences listed, approximately 16% were seen once. The V and J genes are TRBV4-3 and TRBJ2-5, with 11 bases matching TRBD2. Input material: PBMCs or a T cell subset sorted from them (not recorded which). The sequence was obtained from a man between 18 and 29 years old who had mild COVID-19 (a few samples of this study predate the infection). Cell type and time point are not known. The chain's CDR3 is CASSARLAGRETQYF. DNA for the CDR3: TGCGCCAGCAGCGCACGACTAGCGGGAAGAGAGACCCAGTACTTC.